The 23 T cell receptor beta chains presented below share a single source sample, sequenced in a study of regulatory T cells in long-lasting Graves disease. Libraries of TCR beta came from iRepertoire HTBI primers plus Arm-PCR of CDR3 regions. TCRdb re-analysed the multiplex PCR reads in MiXCR, keeping a single row per CDR3 protein. This table has 580,000 or so distinct CDR3 sequences, around 15% appearing once. Time point given: newly diagnosed GD, antithyroid drugs for less than 3 months. With RNA extracted from PBMCs as input, the TCR library was made. These data were likewise used in another study, on T cells in Graves' hyperthyroidism and ophthalmopathy.

This material consisted of peripheral blood mononuclear cells (PBMCs), taken at new diagnosis, from a patient treated with antithyroid drugs. The receptors shown here come from a man between 18 and 35 years old with Graves disease.

The rearrangement joins TRBV28 to TRBJ2-1; no definite D call. Trimming took 6 bases from V and 2 from J, leaving 14 bases between them. Germline V lookup: CDR1 MDHEN, CDR2 SYDVKM. The CDR3 length is 15 residues. The CDR3 sequence: CASSARRAPYNEQFF. As DNA, the CDR3 is TGTGCCAGCAGCGCGAGGAGAGCTCCCTACAATGAGCAGTTCTTC.

This clonotype was counted a single time. Here the CDR3 omits its conserved ending phenylalanine or tryptophan, so a read error is the likely source. The CDR3 sequence is CSANPPRGGGGEQFC. The CDR3 region has the DNA TGCAGTGCCAACCCTCCCCGGGGGGGGGGCGGGGAGCAGTTCTGC. The rearrangement uses TRBV20-1 and TRBJ2-1; 8 bases fit TRBD2. The CDR3 covers 15 residues. Germline-derived CDR1 and CDR2 are DFQATT and SNEGSKA (reference sequence). With V trimmed by 6 bases and J by 10 bases, 17 bases remained unmatched.

On this clonotype: This may stem from a read error, because a much larger clone lies one nucleotide away. The V gene is TRBV20-1, the J gene TRBJ2-7, with TRBD2 as a possible D gene (5 bases). Trimming left V 4 bases short and J 5 bases short, with 15 bases between. From germline, CDR1 is DFQATT and CDR2 SNEGSKA (reference sequence). The CDR3 spans 13 residues. CDR3 in DNA: TGCAGTGCTACACTAGAGGGAAGGGACGAGCAGTACTTC. Translating it yields CSATLEGRDEQYF.

The rearrangement joins TRBV27 to TRBJ1-3, with D unclear. This CDR3 is 13 amino acids long. The germline V gene has CDR1 MNHEY and CDR2 SMNVEV (reference sequence). V lost 6 bases to trimming and J lost 0 bases, with 6 bases between them. For the CDR3, the DNA is TGTGCCAGCAGACAGAGCTCTGGAAACACCATATATTTT. Translating gives CASRQSSGNTIYF.

In nucleotides, the CDR3 is TGCAGTGCCAGTAAAGCGGGATCTAGCACAGATACGCAGTATTTT. Translated, it gives CSASKAGSSTDTQYF. The rearrangement joins TRBV20-1 to TRBJ2-3; TRBD2 aligns across 7 bases. V shed 6 bases, J shed 0 bases, and the junction held 9 bases outside the gene matches. The CDR3 is 15 amino acids. Germline lookup yields CDR1 DFQATT and CDR2 SNEGSKA (reference sequence).

This clonotype has at least ten counts. This sequence joins TRBV12-3 or TRBV12-4 and TRBJ1-4; the D gene is possibly TRBD1 (5 bases). Deletions cut 8 bases from V and 8 bases from J, with 18 bases between. This CDR3 spans 14 amino acids. CDR3 region: CASGLEGIGEKLFF. The CDR3 nucleotides are TGTGCCAGCGGGCTAGAGGGGATAGGCGAAAAACTGTTTTTT.

Of note for this clonotype: This may be a read error: a much more frequent sequence differs by one nucleotide. This chain links TRBV28 with TRBJ2-7, with a possible D match to TRBD1 (6 bases). The CDR3 spans 14 residues. Germline CDR1 and CDR2: MDHEN and SYDVKM. CDR3 nucleotides: TGTGCCAGCAGTTTAGTCCCGGCAGGGGACGAGCAGTGCTTC. Its translation is CASSLVPAGDEQCF. The complete variable domain, with remaining parts taken from reference TRBV28 and TRBJ2-7, reads DVKVTQSSRYLVKRTGEKVFLECVQDMDHENMFWYRQDPGLGLRLIYFSYDVKMKEKGDIPEGYSVSREKKERFSLILESASTNQTSMYLCASSLVPAGDEQCFGPGTRLTVT.

This clonotype was seen repeatedly, ten times or more. The chain couples TRBV27 to TRBJ1-5, with D perhaps TRBD1 (5 bases). Germline V lookup: CDR1 MNHEY, CDR2 SMNVEV (reference sequence). The CDR3 sequence is 15 residues long. Trimming shortened V by 8 bases and J by 3 bases, and 17 bases separated the two germline ends. The CDR3 bases are TGTGCCAGCGCGGGGGGAGGGGTGACCAATCAGCCCCAGCATTTT. Protein sequence: CASAGGGVTNQPQHF.

This clonotype occurred many times. The chain carries TRBV5-1 and TRBJ2-7; possibly TRBD1 for D (5 bases). V was trimmed by 7 bases and J by 5 bases, leaving 16 bases between them. Germline-derived CDR1 and CDR2 are SGHRS and YFSETQ. This CDR3 contains 13 residues. DNA for the CDR3: TGCGCCAGCGGGGTTCAGGGATGGGACGAGCAGTACTTC. Protein sequence: CASGVQGWDEQYF.

This clonotype occurred many times. The chain joins TRBV5-1 to TRBJ2-3, with D possibly called TRBD1 or TRBD2 (5 bases each). Deletions cut 0 bases from V and 6 bases from J, with 14 bases between. The CDR3 has 15 amino acids. From germline, CDR1 is SGHRS and CDR2 YFSETQ. The CDR3 loop is CASSLGGSLVDTQYF. In DNA, the CDR3 is TGCGCCAGCAGCTTGGGGGGGTCACTAGTTGATACGCAGTATTTT.

This clonotype was counted many times. The V call is TRBV12-3 or TRBV12-4, the J call TRBJ1-6, with no clear D. The CDR3 contains 12 residues. V was clipped by 6 bases and J by 9 bases, with 9 bases between them. The CDR3 is CASSAGFSPLHF. In DNA, the CDR3 is TGTGCCAGCAGCGCCGGCTTTTCACCCCTCCACTTT.

Ten or more counts support this clonotype. V and J are TRBV6-1 and TRBJ1-1, with 8 bases aligning to TRBD1. Losses at the gene ends were 4 bases for V and 4 bases for J; bases not matched to a gene: 2. This CDR3 contains 13 residues. CDR1 and CDR2 (germline): MNHNS, SASEGT. The CDR3 loop reads CASSGGQGTEAFF. In DNA form, the CDR3 reads TGTGCCAGCAGTGGCGGACAGGGCACTGAAGCTTTCTTT.

This clonotype appeared many times. The rearrangement uses TRBV30 and TRBJ2-7; D is tentatively TRBD1 or TRBD2 (5 bases each). The V end was cut by 0 bases, the J end by 2 bases, with 8 bases between. Per the germline V gene, CDR1 is GTSNPN and CDR2 is SVGIG (reference sequence). The CDR3 extends over 13 amino acids. Here the CDR3 DNA reads TGTGCCTGGAGTGTGACAGCGGCCTACGAGCAGTACTTC. Translation gives CAWSVTAAYEQYF.

V and J are TRBV28 and TRBJ1-3, with a tentative D call TRBD1 (6 bases). This CDR3 has 15 amino acids. Trimming cost V 6 bases and J 3 bases, with 15 bases left between them. Germline CDR1 is MDHEN and CDR2 is SYDVKM. CDR3 loop: CASRLQGGLGNTIYF. The CDR3 DNA is TGTGCCAGCAGATTACAGGGAGGCCTTGGAAACACCATATATTTT.

The chain has TRBV3-1 and TRBJ1-4; tentative D call: TRBD1 (5 bases). CDR3 length: 14 amino acids. Trimming left V 4 bases short and J 4 bases short, with 10 bases between. Germline V CDR1 and CDR2: LGHDT, YNNKEL (reference sequence). The CDR3 region is CASSPPGLNEKLFF. CDR3 sequence (DNA): TGTGCCAGCAGCCCCCCGGGACTTAATGAAAAACTGTTTTTT.

This clonotype was detected ten times or more. The chain couples TRBV18 to TRBJ2-3; D is undetermined. Trimming shortened V by 0 bases and J by 4 bases, and 11 bases separated the two germline ends. From germline, CDR1 is KGHSH and CDR2 LQKENI. The CDR3 extends over 15 amino acids. CDR3 in amino acids: CASSPPVSRSDTQYF. As DNA, the CDR3 is TGTGCCAGCTCACCACCGGTGTCTAGGTCAGATACGCAGTATTTT.

This clonotype showed up just a few times. V usage is TRBV24-1 and J usage is TRBJ2-1; either TRBD1 or TRBD2 may supply D (5 bases each). From germline, CDR1 is KGHDR and CDR2 SFDVKD. Trimming removed 7 bases from V and 5 bases from J, with 17 bases in between. The CDR3 totals 15 residues. CDR3 amino acids: CATSGQGDGHNEQFF. The CDR3 DNA is TGTGCCACCAGCGGGCAGGGAGACGGGCACAATGAGCAGTTCTTC.

In this sample, this clonotype turned up many times. The chain is built from TRBV12-3 or TRBV12-4 and TRBJ1-5; D call uncertain. The CDR3 runs 15 residues. The V gene lost 6 bases and the J gene lost 7 bases, with 19 bases spanning the gap. The CDR3 nucleotides are TGTGCCAGCAGCTCTCTCACAAGCTCGGGCCAGCCCCAGCATTTT. Translated: CASSSLTSSGQPQHF.

This clonotype was found a few times. The chain joins TRBV14 to TRBJ2-7, with 8 bases lining up with TRBD1. The CDR3 is 16 amino acids. V was pared by 0 bases and J by 3 bases, with 7 bases of the junction left unmatched. CDR1 is SGHDN and CDR2 is FVKESK in the germline V gene. This chain's CDR3 is CASSQENRDRFYEQYF. The CDR3 nucleotides read TGTGCCAGCAGCCAAGAAAACCGGGACAGGTTCTACGAGCAGTACTTC.

This clonotype showed up many times. The chain combines TRBV5-1 with TRBJ2-5, with D perhaps matching TRBD2 (6 bases). The ends were cut back, 1 base at V and 5 bases at J, with 18 bases in the middle. The CDR3 runs to 16 residues. The germline gives CDR1 SGHRS, CDR2 YFSETQ. CDR3 in DNA: TGCGCCAGCAGCTTGTGGGGATCCGGGACTGGTGAGACCCAGTACTTC. It codes for CASSLWGSGTGETQYF.

As DNA, the CDR3 is TGCAGTGCTAGTCGGCGGGATGCGTCCACAGATACGCAGTATTTT. This translates into CSASRRDASTDTQYF. V gene TRBV20-1 combines with J gene TRBJ2-3; maybe TRBD2 (6 bases). Trimming took off 3 bases at V and 2 bases at J, with 15 bases between the two ends. This CDR3 has 15 amino acids. Germline V CDR1 and CDR2: DFQATT, SNEGSKA (reference sequence).

This clonotype was counted at least ten times. The chain carries TRBV12-3 or TRBV12-4 and TRBJ2-1; TRBD2 agrees at 8 bases. The V segment lost 4 bases and the J segment 2 bases; nucleotides outside the gene matches: 7. The CDR3 length is 16 residues. The CDR3 reads CASSWTGGGPYNEQFF. The CDR3 DNA reads TGTGCCAGCAGTTGGACCGGGGGGGGGCCCTACAATGAGCAGTTCTTC.

The gene calls are TRBV20-1 and TRBJ1-3; D gene unclear. CDR1 is DFQATT, CDR2 SNEGSKA, per germline (reference sequence). This CDR3 spans 13 amino acids. V was pared by 6 bases and J by 0 bases, with 9 bases between. In nucleotides, the CDR3 is TGCAGTGCCGTTTCGGGCTCTGGAAACACCATATATTTT. As protein: CSAVSGSGNTIYF.